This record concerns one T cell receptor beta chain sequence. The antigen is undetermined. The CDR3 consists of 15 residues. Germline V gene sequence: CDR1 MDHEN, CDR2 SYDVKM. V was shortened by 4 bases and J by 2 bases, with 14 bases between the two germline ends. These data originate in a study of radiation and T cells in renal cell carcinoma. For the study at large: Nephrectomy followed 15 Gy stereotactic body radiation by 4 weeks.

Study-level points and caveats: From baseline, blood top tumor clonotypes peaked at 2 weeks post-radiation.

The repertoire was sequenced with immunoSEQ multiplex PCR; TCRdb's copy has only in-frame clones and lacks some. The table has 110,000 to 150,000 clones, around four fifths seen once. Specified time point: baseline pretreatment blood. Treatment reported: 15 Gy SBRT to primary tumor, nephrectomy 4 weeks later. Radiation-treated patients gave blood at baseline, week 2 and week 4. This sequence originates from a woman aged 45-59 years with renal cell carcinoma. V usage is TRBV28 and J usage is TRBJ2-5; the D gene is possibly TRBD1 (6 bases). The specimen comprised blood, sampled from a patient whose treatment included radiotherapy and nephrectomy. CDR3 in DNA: TGTGCCAGCAGTTATACAGGGAGCCTACAAGAGACCCAGTACTTC. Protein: CASSYTGSLQETQYF. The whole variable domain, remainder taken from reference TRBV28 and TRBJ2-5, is DVKVTQSSRYLVKRTGEKVFLECVQDMDHENMFWYRQDPGLGLRLIYFSYDVKMKEKGDIPEGYSVSREKKERFSLILESASTNQTSMYLCASSYTGSLQETQYFGPGTRLLVL.